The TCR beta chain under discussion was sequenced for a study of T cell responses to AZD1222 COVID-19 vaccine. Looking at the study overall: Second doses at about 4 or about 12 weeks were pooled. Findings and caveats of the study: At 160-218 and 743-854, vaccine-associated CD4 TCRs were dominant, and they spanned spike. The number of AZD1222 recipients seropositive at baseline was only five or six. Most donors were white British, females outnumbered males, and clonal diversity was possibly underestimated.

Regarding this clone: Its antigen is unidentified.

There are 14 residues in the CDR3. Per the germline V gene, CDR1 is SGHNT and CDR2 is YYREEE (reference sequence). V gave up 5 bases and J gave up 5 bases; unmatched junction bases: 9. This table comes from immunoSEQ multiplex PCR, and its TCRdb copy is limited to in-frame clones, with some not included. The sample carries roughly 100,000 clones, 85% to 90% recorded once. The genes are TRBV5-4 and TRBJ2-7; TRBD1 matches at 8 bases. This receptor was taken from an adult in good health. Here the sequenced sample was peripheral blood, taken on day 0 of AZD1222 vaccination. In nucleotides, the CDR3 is TGTGCCAGCAGTGCACGACAGGGGTTCAACGAGCAGTACTTC. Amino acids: CASSARQGFNEQYF.